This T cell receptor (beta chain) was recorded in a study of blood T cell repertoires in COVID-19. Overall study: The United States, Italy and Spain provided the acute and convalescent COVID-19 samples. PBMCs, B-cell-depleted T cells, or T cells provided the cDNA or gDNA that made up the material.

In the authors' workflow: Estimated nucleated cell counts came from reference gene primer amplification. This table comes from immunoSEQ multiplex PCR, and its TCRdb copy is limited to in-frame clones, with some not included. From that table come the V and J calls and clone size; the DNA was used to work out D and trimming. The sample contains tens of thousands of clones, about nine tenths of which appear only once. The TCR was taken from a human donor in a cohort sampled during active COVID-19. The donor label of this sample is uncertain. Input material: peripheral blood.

The CDR3 loop reads CASSYSTGSGNTIYF. In DNA, the CDR3 is TGTGCCAGCAGTTACTCGACAGGTTCCGGAAACACCATATATTTT. The J gene is TRBJ1-3, the V gene TRBV6-5, with a weak D call TRBD1 (6 bases). The CDR3 has 15 amino acids. V was pared by 0 bases and J by 4 bases, with 10 bases between. Looked up from germline, CDR1 is MNHEY and CDR2 is SVGAGI.